Listed below are T cell receptor beta chains from one sample, sequenced in a study of blood T cell repertoires in COVID-19. The protocol was immunoSEQ multiplex PCR, while the TCRdb copy is restricted to in-frame clones and leaves out a portion. The sample includes about 130,000 clones, roughly 80% of them seen just once. Sequencing input: PBMCs or T cells enriched from blood (not recorded which). These TCRs come from a middle-aged man who had recovered from COVID-19. The CDR3 runs from the conserved cysteine through the conserved F or W. D genes are given only for firm matches. Where a row states a size, it is once, few, many or the class of an expanded clone; other rows omit it.

v_gene,abundance,j_gene,d_gene,CDR3aa,CDR3nt
TRBV6-4,-,TRBJ2-3,TRBD2,CASSDSNKCGLAGGYYCTDTQYF,TGTGCCAGCAGTGACTCGAATAAGTGCGGACTAGCGGGGGGCTACTACTGCACAGATACGCAGTATTTT
TRBV9,-,TRBJ2-5,TRBD1,CASSVAGQGGETQYF,TGTGCCAGCAGCGTAGCGGGACAGGGAGGGGAGACCCAGTACTTC
TRBV5-1,-,TRBJ2-1,-,CASSLVRGDLYNEQFF,TGCGCCAGCAGCTTAGTCAGGGGGGACCTCTACAATGAGCAGTTCTTC
TRBV7-2,-,TRBJ2-7,TRBD2,CASSKERGSGEQYF,TGTGCCAGCAGCAAGGAGCGGGGATCCGGAGAGCAGTACTTC
TRBV19,-,TRBJ1-1,-,CASKPTDSMNTEAFF,TGTGCCAGTAAACCCACGGACAGCATGAACACTGAAGCTTTCTTT
TRBV9,once,TRBJ1-2,-,CASSDALLDGYTF,TGTGCCAGCAGCGATGCCTTACTAGATGGCTACACCTTC
TRBV9,-,TRBJ2-5,-,CASSQGTGQETQYF,TGTGCCAGCAGCCAGGGGACGGGCCAAGAGACCCAGTACTTC
TRBV4-3,-,TRBJ2-7,-,CASSQDAGPTYEQYF,TGCGCCAGCAGCCAAGATGCAGGCCCGACCTACGAGCAGTACTTC
TRBV7-2,-,TRBJ1-2,-,CASSLESAAGYGYTF,TGTGCCAGCAGCTTAGAATCTGCCGCGGGCTATGGCTACACCTTC
TRBV6-5,-,TRBJ2-7,-,CASTRGSYEQYF,TGTGCCAGCACCCGCGGCTCCTACGAGCAGTACTTC
TRBV11-3,-,TRBJ1-4,-,CASSLDPGGSTNEKLFF,TGTGCCAGCAGCTTAGATCCTGGGGGCTCAACTAATGAAAAACTGTTTTTT
TRBV6-5,-,TRBJ1-2,TRBD1,CASNQLRTGDGGYTF,TGTGCCAGCAATCAACTAAGGACAGGGGATGGGGGCTACACCTTC
TRBV27,-,TRBJ2-7,TRBD1,CASSPSGQGYEQYF,TGTGCCAGCAGTCCTTCAGGACAGGGCTACGAGCAGTACTTC
TRBV5-4,once,TRBJ1-1,TRBD1,CASRSGQGQAEAFF,TGTGCCAGCAGATCGGGACAGGGTCAGGCTGAAGCTTTCTTT
TRBV18,-,TRBJ1-2,-,CASSSDGRQYGYTF,TGTGCCAGCTCCTCGGACGGCAGACAGTATGGCTACACCTTC
TRBV6-5,-,TRBJ1-5,TRBD1,CASSWTGEVNQPQHF,TGTGCCAGCAGTTGGACAGGAGAGGTCAATCAGCCCCAGCATTTT
TRBV2,-,TRBJ2-1,TRBD2,CASSPRTSGGLNEQFF,TGTGCCAGCAGTCCCCGGACTAGCGGGGGCCTCAATGAGCAGTTCTTC
TRBV9,-,TRBJ2-5,-,CASSVGAGLRETQYF,TGTGCCAGCAGCGTAGGGGCAGGTCTCCGTGAGACCCAGTACTTC
TRBV5-5,-,TRBJ2-7,TRBD1,CASSPMTGRHEQYF,TGTGCCAGCAGCCCCATGACAGGGCGGCACGAGCAGTACTTC
TRBV7-2,many,TRBJ1-5,-,CASSREGNQPQHF,TGTGCCAGCAGCCGTGAGGGCAATCAGCCCCAGCATTTT
TRBV28,once,TRBJ1-4,TRBD1,CASSPQDREREKLFF,TGTGCCAGCAGTCCCCAGGACAGGGAGCGGGAAAAACTGTTTTTT
TRBV7-2,once,TRBJ2-5,-,CASSLRVPETQYF,TGTGCCAGCAGCTTACGGGTACCAGAGACCCAGTACTTC
TRBV28,few,TRBJ2-5,-,CASRLPSAGKETQYF,TGTGCCAGCAGGCTTCCTTCGGCAGGAAAAGAGACCCAGTACTTC
TRBV7-8,once,TRBJ1-4,-,CASSLFHEYREKLFF,TGTGCCAGCAGCTTATTTCACGAGTACCGTGAAAAACTGTTTTTT
TRBV30,-,TRBJ1-1,TRBD1,CAWSNTGVTEAFF,TGTGCCTGGAGTAATACAGGGGTCACTGAAGCTTTCTTT
TRBV5-5,-,TRBJ2-4,TRBD1,CASSLVFRDRVAKNIQYF,TGTGCCAGCAGCTTGGTTTTCCGGGACAGGGTAGCCAAAAACATTCAGTACTTC
TRBV10-3,-,TRBJ2-1,TRBD2,CAIGMGFASGGRPRNEQFF,TGTGCCATCGGAATGGGATTCGCTAGCGGGGGCCGCCCGCGGAATGAGCAGTTCTTC
TRBV28,-,TRBJ1-1,-,CASSLHRMNTEAFF,TGTGCCAGCAGTTTACACAGGATGAACACTGAAGCTTTCTTT
TRBV7-9,-,TRBJ1-3,-,CASSLTQGLGNTIYF,TGTGCCAGCAGCTTAACCCAGGGTCTAGGAAACACCATATATTTT
TRBV7-8,-,TRBJ2-5,-,CASSLTGQSLQETQYF,TGTGCCAGCAGCTTAACAGGGCAGAGCTTACAAGAGACCCAGTACTTC
TRBV19,-,TRBJ2-2,TRBD2,CASRVAGATGELFF,TGTGCCAGTAGGGTAGCGGGGGCAACCGGGGAGCTGTTTTTT
TRBV7-9,-,TRBJ2-7,-,CASSSNYEQYF,TGTGCCAGCAGCTCAAACTACGAGCAGTACTTC
TRBV5-1,-,TRBJ2-5,TRBD2,CASSPGTSGGETQYF,TGCGCCAGCAGCCCCGGGACTAGCGGGGGTGAGACCCAGTACTTC
TRBV5-1,-,TRBJ2-2,-,CASSPTVANTGELFF,TGCGCCAGCAGCCCTACCGTTGCGAACACCGGGGAGCTGTTTTTT
TRBV18,-,TRBJ2-1,TRBD2,CASSPGTSANNEQFF,TGTGCCAGCTCACCCGGGACTAGCGCCAACAATGAGCAGTTCTTC
TRBV9,-,TRBJ1-4,-,CASSSEAGYNEKLFF,TGTGCCAGCAGCTCAGAAGCAGGGTATAATGAAAAACTGTTTTTT
TRBV5-1,once,TRBJ2-6,TRBD1,CASSLFGQGSGRTGANVLTF,TGCGCCAGCAGCTTGTTTGGACAGGGAAGTGGAAGGACCGGGGCCAACGTCCTGACTTTC
TRBV7-2,few,TRBJ1-2,TRBD1,CASRSGTASLNNYGYTF,TGTGCCAGCAGGTCCGGGACAGCTAGTCTAAATAACTATGGCTACACCTTC
TRBV7-2,-,TRBJ2-5,TRBD1,CASSFSGTGQETQYF,TGTGCCAGCAGCTTTTCCGGGACAGGCCAAGAGACCCAGTACTTC
TRBV13,-,TRBJ2-6,TRBD1,CASSPYRDRESGANVLTF,TGTGCCAGCAGCCCCTACCGGGACAGGGAGTCTGGGGCCAACGTCCTGACTTTC
TRBV29-1,-,TRBJ1-1,-,CSVIVQGTEAFF,TGCAGCGTCATAGTACAGGGAACTGAAGCTTTCTTT
TRBV5-4,-,TRBJ1-4,-,CASSLAGINEKLFF,TGTGCCAGCAGCTTGGCAGGGATAAATGAAAAACTGTTTTTT
TRBV19,-,TRBJ2-2,-,CASSPPPGARTGELFF,TGTGCCAGTAGCCCACCGCCAGGGGCGAGGACCGGGGAGCTGTTTTTT
TRBV7-6,-,TRBJ1-6,TRBD1,CASSLESQGDFYNSPLHF,TGTGCCAGCAGCTTAGAATCCCAGGGGGACTTCTATAATTCACCCCTCCACTTT
TRBV7-9,-,TRBJ2-5,-,CASSLGGGGETQYF,TGTGCCAGCAGCTTAGGCGGGGGCGGTGAGACCCAGTACTTC
TRBV18,-,TRBJ1-3,-,CASSEDRAKNTIYF,TGTGCCAGCTCAGAGGACAGAGCGAAGAACACCATATATTTT
TRBV3-1/TRBV3-2,-,TRBJ1-3,TRBD1,CASSQSQGIGNTIYF,TGTGCCAGCAGCCAGTCACAGGGGATTGGAAACACCATATATTTT
TRBV24-1,-,TRBJ1-5,TRBD1,CATTCPGTVNQPQHF,TGTGCCACCACCTGCCCCGGGACAGTCAATCAGCCCCAGCATTTT
TRBV6-2/TRBV6-3,-,TRBJ1-2,-,CASSADTVDYGYTF,TGTGCCAGCAGTGCGGACACGGTCGACTATGGCTACACCTTC
TRBV6-2/TRBV6-3,-,TRBJ1-5,-,CASSPTRRGSNQPQHF,TGTGCCAGCAGCCCCACCCGGCGCGGGAGCAATCAGCCCCAGCATTTT
TRBV3-1/TRBV3-2,-,TRBJ2-3,TRBD2,CASIPSGGLSTDTQYF,TGTGCCAGCATCCCTAGCGGGGGCCTTAGCACAGATACGCAGTATTTT
TRBV24-1,-,TRBJ2-3,-,CATTPGGSGTDTQYF,TGTGCCACCACCCCCGGGGGAAGCGGCACAGATACGCAGTATTTT
TRBV5-6,once,TRBJ1-4,TRBD1,CASSLAGRGRDEKLFF,TGTGCCAGCAGCTTGGCCGGGAGGGGGCGGGATGAAAAACTGTTTTTT
TRBV5-1,-,TRBJ1-1,-,CASSAGQSGEAFF,TGCGCCAGCAGTGCCGGACAGAGCGGTGAAGCTTTCTTT